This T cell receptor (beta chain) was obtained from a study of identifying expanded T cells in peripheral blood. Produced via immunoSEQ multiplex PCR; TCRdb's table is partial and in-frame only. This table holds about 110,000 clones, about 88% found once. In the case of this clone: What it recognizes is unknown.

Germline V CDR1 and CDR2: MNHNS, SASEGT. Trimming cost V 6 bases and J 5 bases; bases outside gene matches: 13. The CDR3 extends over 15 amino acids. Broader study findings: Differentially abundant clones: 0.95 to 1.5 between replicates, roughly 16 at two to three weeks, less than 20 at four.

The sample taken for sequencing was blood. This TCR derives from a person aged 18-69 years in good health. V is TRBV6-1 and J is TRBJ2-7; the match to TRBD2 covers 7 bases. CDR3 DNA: TGTGCCAGCAGCGGCGTGGCGGGAGTCTCGAACGAGCAGTACTTC. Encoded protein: CASSGVAGVSNEQYF.